This TCR beta chain derives from a study of T cell repertoires in cytomegalovirus infection. Study summary: Public TCR beta signatures marked donors with CMV infection and the matching HLA.

TCRdb fed the reads into MiXCR, producing one record per CDR3 protein. The table has about half a million distinct CDR3 sequences, 30% to 40% seen once. Notes on this clonotype: Its antigen is not known.

Germline values: CDR1 LNHDA, CDR2 SQIVND (reference sequence). V lost 4 bases to trimming and J lost 1 base, with 10 bases between them. This CDR3 comprises 14 residues. This receptor was obtained from a human donor in good health (CMV status not recorded). Some clones in this sample may be carry-over from other donors' samples. Sample: cultured PBMCs, taken from culture after CMV antigen stimulation. This chain joins TRBV19 and TRBJ1-1, with a weak D call TRBD1 (5 bases). The CDR3 DNA follows: TGTGCCAGTAGTAAACCGAGGGGGAACACTGAAGCTTTCTTT. Encoded protein: CASSKPRGNTEAFF.